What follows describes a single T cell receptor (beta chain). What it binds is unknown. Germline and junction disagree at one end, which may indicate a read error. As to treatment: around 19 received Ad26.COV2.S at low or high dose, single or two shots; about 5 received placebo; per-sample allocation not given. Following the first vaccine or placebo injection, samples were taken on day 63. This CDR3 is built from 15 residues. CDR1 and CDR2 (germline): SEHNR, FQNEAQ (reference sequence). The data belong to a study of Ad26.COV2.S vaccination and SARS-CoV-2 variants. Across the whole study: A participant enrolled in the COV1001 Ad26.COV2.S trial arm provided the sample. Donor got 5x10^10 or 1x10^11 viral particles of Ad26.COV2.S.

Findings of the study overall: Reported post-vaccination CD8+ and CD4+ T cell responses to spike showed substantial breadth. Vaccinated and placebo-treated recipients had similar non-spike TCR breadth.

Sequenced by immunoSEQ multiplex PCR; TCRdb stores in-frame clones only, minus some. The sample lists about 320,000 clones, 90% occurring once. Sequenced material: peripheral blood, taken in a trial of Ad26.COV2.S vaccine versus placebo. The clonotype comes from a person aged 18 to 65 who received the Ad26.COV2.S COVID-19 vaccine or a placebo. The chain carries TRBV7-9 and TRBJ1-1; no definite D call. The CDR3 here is CASSSNQYGNAEAFF. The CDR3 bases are TGTGCCAGCAGCTCGAACCAGTATGGGAACGCTGAAGCTTTCTTT.